This TCR beta chain came from a study of cytomegalovirus exposure and HLA in healthy donors. 13 Jbeta primers and 60 Vbeta primers were used for the PCR. Using immunoSEQ multiplex PCR, the repertoire was profiled, and TCRdb retains in-frame clones only, with some absent. The sample records about 85,000 clones, around four fifths being singletons. The source is a boy between 5 and 17 years old in good health and CMV-seronegative. Sequencing was performed on PBMCs.

CDR3: CASRIRQGLNEKLFF. CDR3 nucleotide sequence: TGTGCCAGCAGGATTAGACAGGGGTTAAATGAAAAACTGTTTTTT. The chain carries TRBV6-5 and TRBJ1-4, with TRBD1 matching 8 bases. This CDR3 comprises 15 residues. Germline V CDR1 and CDR2: MNHEY, SVGAGI. With 6 bases clipped from V and 5 bases from J, the junction kept 8 bases outside the gene matches.